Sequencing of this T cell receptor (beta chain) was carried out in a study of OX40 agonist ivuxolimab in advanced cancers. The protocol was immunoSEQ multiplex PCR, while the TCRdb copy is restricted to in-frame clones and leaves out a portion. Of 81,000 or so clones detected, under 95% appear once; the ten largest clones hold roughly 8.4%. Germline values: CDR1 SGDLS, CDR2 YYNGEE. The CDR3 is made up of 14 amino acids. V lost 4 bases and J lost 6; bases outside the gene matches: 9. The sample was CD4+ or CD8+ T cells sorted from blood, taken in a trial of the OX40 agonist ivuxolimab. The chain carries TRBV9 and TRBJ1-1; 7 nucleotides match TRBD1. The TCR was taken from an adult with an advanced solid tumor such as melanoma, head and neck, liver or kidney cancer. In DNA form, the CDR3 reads TGTGCCAGCAGCTCAGGGGGAGGTATGGCTGAAGCTTTCTTT. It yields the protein CASSSGGGMAEAFF.